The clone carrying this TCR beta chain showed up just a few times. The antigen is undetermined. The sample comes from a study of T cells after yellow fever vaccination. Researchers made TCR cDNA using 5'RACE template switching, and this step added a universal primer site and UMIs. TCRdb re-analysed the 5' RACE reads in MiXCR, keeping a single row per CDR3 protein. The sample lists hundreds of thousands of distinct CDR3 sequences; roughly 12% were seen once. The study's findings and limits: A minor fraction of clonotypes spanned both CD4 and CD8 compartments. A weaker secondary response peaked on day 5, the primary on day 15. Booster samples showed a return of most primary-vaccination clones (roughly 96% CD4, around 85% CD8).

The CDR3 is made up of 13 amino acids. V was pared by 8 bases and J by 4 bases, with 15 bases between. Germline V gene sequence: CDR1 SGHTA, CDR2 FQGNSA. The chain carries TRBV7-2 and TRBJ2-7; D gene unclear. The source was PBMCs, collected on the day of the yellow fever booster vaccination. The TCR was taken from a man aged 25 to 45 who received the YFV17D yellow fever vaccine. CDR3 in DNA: TGTGCCAGCGTTCGAGCCCCCGGGTACGAGCAGTACTTC. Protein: CASVRAPGYEQYF.